These 22 T cell receptor beta chains share one sample of origin, sequenced in a study of blood T cell repertoires in COVID-19. Only in-frame clones appear in the TCRdb table, and some are missing; sequencing was by immunoSEQ multiplex PCR. The data contain more than 70,000 clones, about 82% of them seen just once; the ten biggest clones take up about 20%. Sequencing was done on a sample of peripheral blood. The receptors here all came from a woman of 80 years or more in a cohort sampled during active or convalescent COVID-19.

This rearrangement joins TRBV5-1 to TRBJ2-1, with 10 bases matching TRBD2. V shed 8 bases, J shed 4 bases, and the junction held 6 bases outside the gene matches. Germline values: CDR1 SGHRS, CDR2 YFSETQ. The CDR3 covers 14 residues. In nucleotides, the CDR3 is TGCGCCAGTCGAAGGACTAGCGGATACAATGAGCAGTTCTTC. Protein: CASRRTSGYNEQFF.

The chain couples TRBV6-5 to TRBJ1-2; 8 bases line up with TRBD1. From germline, CDR1 is MNHEY and CDR2 SVGAGI. The V segment lost 0 bases and the J segment 7 bases; nucleotides outside the gene matches: 7. CDR3 length: 15 amino acids. CDR3 residues: CASSYSRDRSPGYTF. CDR3 nucleotide sequence: TGTGCCAGCAGTTACTCAAGGGACAGGTCCCCTGGCTACACCTTC.

The rearrangement joins TRBV12-5 to TRBJ2-1, with a tentative D call TRBD1 (6 bases). V was cut by 6 bases and J by 0 bases, with 9 bases left in between. CDR3 length: 14 residues. CDR1 and CDR2 (germline): LGHNT, FRNRAP. The CDR3 bases are TGTGCTAGTGGCCCGGACAGCTCCTACAATGAGCAGTTCTTC. Protein product: CASGPDSSYNEQFF.

This clone was seen more than once but under ten times. The rearrangement links TRBV18 to TRBJ2-5; 8 nucleotides line up with TRBD1. V lost 2 bases, J lost 6 bases, and 2 bases stayed unmatched. CDR3 length: 13 residues. Germline CDR1 is KGHSH and CDR2 is LQKENI. CDR3 sequence: CASSPDRGQTQYF. CDR3 nucleotide sequence: TGTGCCAGCTCACCAGACAGGGGTCAGACCCAGTACTTC. Full variable domain (missing parts from reference TRBV18 and TRBJ2-5): NAGVMQNPRHLVRRRGQEARLRCSPMKGHSHVYWYRQLPEEGLKFMVYLQKENIIDESGMPKERFSAEFPKEGPSILRIQQVVRGDSAAYFCASSPDRGQTQYFGPGTRLLVL.

Written as DNA, the CDR3 is TGTGCCAGCAGCTTAGGACAACCCACAGATACGCAGTATTTT. Residues: CASSLGQPTDTQYF. The chain employs TRBV7-3 and TRBJ2-3; D might be TRBD1 (5 bases). Per germline, CDR1 SGHTA and CDR2 FQGTGA. Trimming took 2 bases from V and 2 from J, leaving 8 bases between them. The CDR3 spans 14 residues. The full variable domain, completed using reference TRBV7-3 and TRBJ2-3, is GAGVSQTPSNKVTEKGKYVELRCDPISGHTALYWYRQSLGQGPEFLIYFQGTGAADDSGLPNDRFFAVRPEGSVSTLKIQRTERGDSAVYLCASSLGQPTDTQYFGPGTRLTVL.

The chain links TRBV7-8 to TRBJ2-3; 15 nucleotides line up with TRBD2. The V and J ends lost 5 bases and 1 base, in that order; junction bases with no gene match: 4. This CDR3 contains 17 residues. Germline CDR1 and CDR2: SGHVS and FQNEAQ. CDR3 in DNA: TGTGCCAGCAGCGCAGGACTAGCGGGAGGGGGCACAGATACGCAGTATTTT. The encoded protein is CASSAGLAGGGTDTQYF.

V usage is TRBV29-1 and J usage is TRBJ1-1; D unresolved. Germline V gene sequence: CDR1 SQVTM, CDR2 ANQGSEA. V lost 3 bases and J 5 bases, leaving 13 bases between the germline ends. The CDR3 has 13 residues. In nucleotides, the CDR3 is TGCAGCGTTGACGGCGGGGTGGGAACTGAAGCTTTCTTT. This translates into CSVDGGVGTEAFF.

The rearrangement uses TRBV7-2 and TRBJ1-1; D perhaps matches TRBD1 (6 bases). Germline CDR1 and CDR2: SGHTA and FQGNSA. CDR3 length equals 14 residues. The V end was cut by 4 bases, the J end by 7 bases, with 16 bases between. DNA for the CDR3: TGTGCCAGCAGCTGGGGGACCGGGACATTTGAAGCTTTCTTT. Protein product: CASSWGTGTFEAFF.

The CDR3 here is CASSPGRRSGNTIYF. In DNA, the CDR3 is TGTGCCAGCTCACCAGGCCGAAGATCTGGAAACACCATATATTTT. The chain joins TRBV18 to TRBJ1-3; D is ambiguous. V was clipped by 2 bases and J by 1 base, with 9 bases between them. The germline CDR1 and CDR2 sequences are KGHSH and LQKENI. The CDR3 extends over 15 amino acids.

V usage is TRBV11-1 and J usage is TRBJ2-1; unclear D gene. CDR1 SGHAT and CDR2 FQDESV come from the germline V gene (reference sequence). Trimming removed 1 base at V and 5 bases at J, with 9 bases between. The CDR3 is 14 residues long. This chain's CDR3 is CASSLVVRNNEQFF. The CDR3 DNA follows: TGTGCCAGCAGCTTAGTTGTTAGAAACAATGAGCAGTTCTTC.

The V gene is TRBV7-9, the J gene TRBJ2-7; 10 bases map to TRBD2. Trimming removed 9 bases from V and 2 bases from J; junction bases left unmatched: 7. From germline, CDR1 is SEHNR and CDR2 FQNEAQ (reference sequence). The CDR3 contains 14 residues. The CDR3 DNA reads TGTGCCAGTGCAGCTAGCGGGAGACCCTACGAGCAGTACTTC. Translating gives CASAASGRPYEQYF.

The chain uses TRBV5-1 and TRBJ2-1; 12 nucleotides agree with TRBD2. Germline V lookup: CDR1 SGHRS, CDR2 YFSETQ. The CDR3 covers 15 residues. V was pared by 6 bases and J by 9 bases, with 10 bases of the junction left unmatched. Here the CDR3 DNA reads TGCGCCAGCACCCACACTAGCGGGGGGAATGGTGAGCAGTTCTTC. Translated, it gives CASTHTSGGNGEQFF. Variable domain in full (rest from reference TRBV5-1 and TRBJ2-1): KAGVTQTPRYLIKTRGQQVTLSCSPISGHRSVSWYQQTPGQGLQFLFEYFSETQRNKGNFPGRFSGRQFSNSRSEMNVSTLELGDSALYLCASTHTSGGNGEQFFGPGTRLTVL.

This clone was seen a handful of times. The genes are TRBV9 and TRBJ2-3; D possibly corresponds to TRBD2 (6 bases). The CDR3 extends over 17 amino acids. Germline V gene lookup returns CDR1 SGDLS and CDR2 YYNGEE. V was trimmed by 4 bases and J by 2 bases, leaving 20 bases between them. CDR3 sequence reads: CASSLYGGLDSTDTQYF. The DNA for the CDR3 is TGTGCCAGCAGCCTCTACGGAGGGCTAGACTCCACAGATACGCAGTATTTT.

The chain is built from TRBV28 and TRBJ2-7; 11 positions agree with TRBD1. This CDR3 contains 15 residues. V shed 5 bases, J shed 3 bases, and the junction held 6 bases outside the gene matches. Per the germline V gene, CDR1 is MDHEN and CDR2 is SYDVKM. CDR3 DNA: TGTGCCAGCAGTCCTCCCGGGACAGGGGGCTACGAGCAGTACTTC. Protein: CASSPPGTGGYEQYF.

The chain employs TRBV12-3 or TRBV12-4 and TRBJ1-2; D gene unclear. V shed 6 bases and J shed 5 bases, with 10 bases lying between them. The CDR3 totals 12 residues. The CDR3: CASSAQRYGYTF. The CDR3 region has the DNA TGTGCCAGCAGCGCCCAGCGATATGGCTACACCTTC.

V and J are TRBV7-2 and TRBJ1-5; TRBD1 matches 11 bases. V shed 3 bases and J 4 bases; nucleotides not matched to a gene: 5. Germline V lookup: CDR1 SGHTA, CDR2 FQGNSA. The CDR3 sequence is 16 residues long. CDR3 loop: CASSLGQGVSNQPQHF. The CDR3 DNA reads as TGTGCCAGCAGCTTGGGACAGGGGGTATCAAATCAGCCCCAGCATTTT.

The sample holds one count of this clone. CDR3 in DNA: TGTGCCAGCAGCCCGATATCTAGCGGGAGTGGCACCGGGGAGCTGTTTTTT. This encodes CASSPISSGSGTGELFF. V usage is TRBV3-1 (or the pseudogene TRBV3-2) and J usage is TRBJ2-2; 10 bases fit TRBD2. Germline-derived CDR1 and CDR2 are LGHDT and YNNKEL (reference sequence). The V gene end was trimmed by 4 bases and the J gene end by 4 bases; junction bases not matched to a gene: 9. The CDR3 has 17 amino acids.

The CDR3 here is CASSSDSDGKLFF. DNA of the CDR3: TGTGCCAGCAGTTCTGACTCCGACGGAAAACTGTTTTTT. The genes are TRBV27 and TRBJ1-4; no clear D. The germline V gene encodes CDR1 MNHEY and CDR2 SMNVEV (reference sequence). Between the trimmed V and J ends, which lost 4 bases and 10 bases, there was a span of 13 bases. The CDR3 spans 13 residues.

This chain uses TRBV18 with TRBJ2-7, with D hard to call. Trimming shortened V by 0 bases and J by 0 bases, and 3 bases separated the two germline ends. The CDR3 runs 13 residues. CDR1 and CDR2 from the germline V gene are KGHSH and LQKENI. The CDR3 DNA follows: TGTGCCAGCTCACCACCTAGCTCCTACGAGCAGTACTTC. This encodes CASSPPSSYEQYF.

This chain uses TRBV5-4 with TRBJ2-7; weak D call: TRBD1 (6 bases). Trimming cost V 5 bases and J 2 bases, with 17 bases left between them. The CDR3 spans 15 residues. CDR1 and CDR2 from the germline V gene are SGHNT and YYREEE (reference sequence). In DNA, the CDR3 is TGTGCCAGCAGACCGGGCGCAGGGGAAGCCTACGAGCAGTACTTC. Its translation is CASRPGAGEAYEQYF.

A few counts support this clone. This chain links TRBV11-2 with TRBJ2-5; TRBD2 might be the D (5 bases). There are 12 residues in the CDR3. Germline values: CDR1 SGHAT, CDR2 FQNNGV. The V end was cut by 5 bases, the J end by 5 bases, with 9 bases between. The CDR3 nucleotides read TGTGCCAGCAGCCAAAGAGGGGAGACCCAGTACTTC. Translating it yields CASSQRGETQYF.

The chain carries TRBV6-6 and TRBJ2-5; weak D call: TRBD1 (6 bases). The CDR3 is 14 amino acids. Trimming took 4 bases from V and 5 from J, leaving 14 bases between them. Germline V gene data show CDR1 as MNHNY and CDR2 as SVGAGI (reference sequence). CDR3 bases: TGTGCCAGCAGTTGGGCAGGGGTCACGGAGACCCAGTACTTC. Amino acid sequence: CASSWAGVTETQYF.